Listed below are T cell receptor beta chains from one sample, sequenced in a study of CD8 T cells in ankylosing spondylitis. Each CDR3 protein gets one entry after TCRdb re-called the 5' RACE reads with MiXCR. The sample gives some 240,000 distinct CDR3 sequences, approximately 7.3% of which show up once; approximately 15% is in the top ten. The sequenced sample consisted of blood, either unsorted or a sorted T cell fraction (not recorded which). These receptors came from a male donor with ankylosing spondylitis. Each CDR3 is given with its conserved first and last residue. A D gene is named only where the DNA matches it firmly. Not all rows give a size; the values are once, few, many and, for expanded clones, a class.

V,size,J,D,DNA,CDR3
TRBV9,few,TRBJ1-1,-,TGTGCCAGCAGCGTAAGTGGGGGCCCGAACACTGAAGCTTTCTTT,CASSVSGGPNTEAFF
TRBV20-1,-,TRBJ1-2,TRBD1,TGCAGTGCTAGGCTTACAGGGGGGGTCTATGGCTACACCTTC,CSARLTGGVYGYTF
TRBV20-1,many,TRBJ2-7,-,TGCAGTGTAGGGACTGAGCGGTCAAGAGCCGAGCAGTACTTC,CSVGTERSRAEQYF
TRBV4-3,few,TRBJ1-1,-,TGCGCCAGCAGCCAAGAGATCGAACAGGGTTGGGAAGAAGGCACTGAAGCTTTCTTT,CASSQEIEQGWEEGTEAFF
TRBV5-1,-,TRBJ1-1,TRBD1,TGCGCCAGCAGCCTTGGACAGGGGACTGGAGCTTTCTTT,CASSLGQGTGAFF
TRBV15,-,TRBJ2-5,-,TGTGCCACCAGCAGAGTCCCCGCGAGTTCCGAGACCCAGTACTTC,CATSRVPASSETQYF
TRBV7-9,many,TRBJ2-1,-,TGTGCCAGCAGCTTAGTAGGGAAATCCTACAATGAGCAGTTCTTC,CASSLVGKSYNEQFF
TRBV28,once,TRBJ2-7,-,TGTGCCAGCAGGCCCCATGGGGCCTACGAGCAGTACTTC,CASRPHGAYEQYF
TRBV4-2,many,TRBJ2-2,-,TGTGCCAGCAGTCATTCCCGACAGTTGAACACCGGGGAGCTGTTTTTT,CASSHSRQLNTGELFF
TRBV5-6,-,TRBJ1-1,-,TGTGCCAGCAACCTGGTTGGGACTGAAGCTTTCTTT,CASNLVGTEAFF
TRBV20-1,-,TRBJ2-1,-,TGCAGTGCCCGAACAAGGGACGGCTTATCCTACAATGAGCAGTTCTTC,CSARTRDGLSYNEQFF
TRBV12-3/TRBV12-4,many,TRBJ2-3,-,TGTGCCAGCAGTCCCCACACAGGACCGGACACAGATACGCAGTATTTT,CASSPHTGPDTDTQYF
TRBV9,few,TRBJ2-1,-,-,CASSVGGGSYNEQSF
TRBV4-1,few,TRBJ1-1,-,TGCGCCAGCAGCGGCAAGATCGGGGGGCGGGGAGTGGACACTGAAGCTTTCTTT,CASSGKIGGRGVDTEAFF
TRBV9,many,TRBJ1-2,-,TGTGCCAGCAGCCCCGGGACTTTACACTATGGCTACACCTTC,CASSPGTLHYGYTF
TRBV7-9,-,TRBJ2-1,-,TGTGCCAGCAGCTTAGCCCCTAGTGGCAATGAGCAGTTCTTC,CASSLAPSGNEQFF
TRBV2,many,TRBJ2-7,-,TGTGCCAGCAGTGGGAAGGAGTCCTACGAGCAGTACTTC,CASSGKESYEQYF
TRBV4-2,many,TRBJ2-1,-,TGTGCCAGCAGCCAGTCCATTTTGAATGAGCAGTTCTTC,CASSQSILNEQFF
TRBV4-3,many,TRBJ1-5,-,TGCGCCAGCAGCGAAGGTTACTATGGCAATCAGCCCCAGCATTTT,CASSEGYYGNQPQHF
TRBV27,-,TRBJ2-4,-,TGTGCCAGCAGTCCCACCCCCAGGAGGACCAAAAACATTCAGTACTTC,CASSPTPRRTKNIQYF
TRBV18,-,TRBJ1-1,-,TGTGCCAGCTCACCACCTACGACGGACTGGAACACTGAAGCTTTCTTT,CASSPPTTDWNTEAFF
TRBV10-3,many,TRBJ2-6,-,TGTGCCATCGGTGGAGGGGAGGAAGTATCTGGGGCCAACGTCCTGACTTTC,CAIGGGEEVSGANVLTF
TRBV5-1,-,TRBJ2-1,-,TGCGCCAGCAGCCCCCAACGAAGCGGAGACAATGAGCAGTTCTTC,CASSPQRSGDNEQFF
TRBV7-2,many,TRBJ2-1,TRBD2,TGTGCCAGCAGCGACTACTCAGGGACTAGCGGGGGGGGCTTTAGGTCCTACAATGAGCAGTTCTTC,CASSDYSGTSGGGFRSYNEQFF
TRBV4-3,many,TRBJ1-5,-,TGCGCCAGCAGCCCAGGACAGTATAGCAATCAGCCCCAGCATTTT,CASSPGQYSNQPQHF
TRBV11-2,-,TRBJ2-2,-,TGTGCCAGCAGCTTTAACCGGGACTCTCCCCCCACCGGGGAGCTGTTTTTT,CASSFNRDSPPTGELFF
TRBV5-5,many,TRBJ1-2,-,TGTGCCAGCAGCTCGACGCCCCGGGACGGCTACACCTTC,CASSSTPRDGYTF
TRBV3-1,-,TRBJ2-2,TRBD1,TGTGCCAGCAGCCAAATTGGGGGACAGGGCTACACCGGGGAGCTGTTTTTT,CASSQIGGQGYTGELFF
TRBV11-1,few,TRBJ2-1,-,TGTGCCAGCAGCGCTCATCACAGGGTTGCCCAATACAATGAGCAGTTCTTC,CASSAHHRVAQYNEQFF
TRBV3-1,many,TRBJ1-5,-,TGTGCCAGCAGCCAAGGGAACAATCAGCCCCAGCATTTT,CASSQGNNQPQHF
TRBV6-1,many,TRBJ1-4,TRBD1,TGTGCCAGCAGTCTGACAGGGGGCGCTGATAATGAAAAACTGTTTTTT,CASSLTGGADNEKLFF
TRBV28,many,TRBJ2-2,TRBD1,TGTGCCAGCAGCCCGACAGGGATTGGCGGGGAGCTGTTTTTT,CASSPTGIGGELFF
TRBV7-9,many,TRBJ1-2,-,TGTGCCAGCAGCTTAGAAGACAGTGCCCCTATCTATGGCTACACCTTC,CASSLEDSAPIYGYTF
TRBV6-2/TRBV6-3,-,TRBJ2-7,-,TGTGCCAGCAGTTACGAACTAACCTACGAGCAGTACTTC,CASSYELTYEQYF
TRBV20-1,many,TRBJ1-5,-,TGCAGTGCCAGAGGCGGAATAGGAGGCGGCAATCAGCCCCAGCATTTT,CSARGGIGGGNQPQHF
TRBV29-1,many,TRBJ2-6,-,TGCAGCGTTGAAGACCTAGTCTCTGGGGCCAACGTCCTGACTTTC,CSVEDLVSGANVLTF
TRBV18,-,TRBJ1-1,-,TGTGCCAGCTCACCGGGCAGCCCTGAAGCTTTCTTT,CASSPGSPEAFF
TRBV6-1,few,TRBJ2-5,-,TGTGCCAGCAGTGAAGCTAGCCAAGAGACCCAGTACTTC,CASSEASQETQYF